The entry that follows covers one T cell receptor (beta chain) sequence. The data originate from a study of blood T cell repertoires in COVID-19. TCRdb's table, derived via immunoSEQ multiplex PCR, lists solely in-frame clones and lacks some. The repertoire holds under 65,000 clones, with 70% to 75% as singletons. The germline V gene has CDR1 LGHDT and CDR2 YNNKEL (reference sequence). V was cut by 4 bases and J by 8 bases, with 14 bases left in between. The length of the CDR3 is 13 residues. Sequenced material: peripheral blood. This chain links TRBV3-1 (or the pseudogene TRBV3-2) with TRBJ1-2, with D unclear. This receptor was identified in a woman in her 70s with acute or convalescent COVID-19. As DNA, the CDR3 is TGTGCCAGCAGCCCCCTCCTGGGCAGCGGCTACACCTTC. Translating it yields CASSPLLGSGYTF.